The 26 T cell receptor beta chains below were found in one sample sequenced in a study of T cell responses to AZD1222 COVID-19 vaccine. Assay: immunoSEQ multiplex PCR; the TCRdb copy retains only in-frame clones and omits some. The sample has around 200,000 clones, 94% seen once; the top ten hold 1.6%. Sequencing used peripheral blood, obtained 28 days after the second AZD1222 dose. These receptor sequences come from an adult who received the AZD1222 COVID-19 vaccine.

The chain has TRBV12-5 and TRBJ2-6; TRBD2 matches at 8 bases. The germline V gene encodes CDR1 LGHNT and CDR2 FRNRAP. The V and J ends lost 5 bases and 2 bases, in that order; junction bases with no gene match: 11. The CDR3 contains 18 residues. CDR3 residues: CASGPRASTSAGANVLTF. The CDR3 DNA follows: TGTGCTAGTGGTCCCCGGGCATCGACTAGCGCTGGGGCCAACGTCCTGACTTTC.

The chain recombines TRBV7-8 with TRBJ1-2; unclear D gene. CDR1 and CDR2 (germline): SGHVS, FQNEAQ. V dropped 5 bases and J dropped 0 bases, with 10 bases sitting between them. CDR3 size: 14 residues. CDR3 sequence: CASSPRPANYGYTF. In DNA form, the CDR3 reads TGTGCCAGCAGCCCACGGCCGGCTAACTATGGCTACACCTTC.

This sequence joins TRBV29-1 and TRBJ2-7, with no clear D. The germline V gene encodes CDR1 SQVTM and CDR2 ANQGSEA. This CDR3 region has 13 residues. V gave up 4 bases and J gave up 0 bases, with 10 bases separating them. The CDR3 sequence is CSVGRPSSYEQYF. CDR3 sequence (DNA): TGCAGCGTTGGCAGACCGAGCTCCTACGAGCAGTACTTC.

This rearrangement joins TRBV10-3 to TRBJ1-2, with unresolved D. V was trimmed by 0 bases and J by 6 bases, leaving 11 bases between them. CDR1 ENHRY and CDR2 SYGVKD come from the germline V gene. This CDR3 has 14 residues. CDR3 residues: CAISESKTQDGYTF. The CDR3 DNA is TGTGCCATCAGTGAGTCGAAGACTCAGGATGGCTACACCTTC.

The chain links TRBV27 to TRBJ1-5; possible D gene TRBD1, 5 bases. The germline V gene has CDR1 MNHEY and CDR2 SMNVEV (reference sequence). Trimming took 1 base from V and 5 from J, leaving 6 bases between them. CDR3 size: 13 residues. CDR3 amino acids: CASSLLGHQPQHF. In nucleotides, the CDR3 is TGTGCCAGCAGTTTATTGGGGCATCAGCCCCAGCATTTT.

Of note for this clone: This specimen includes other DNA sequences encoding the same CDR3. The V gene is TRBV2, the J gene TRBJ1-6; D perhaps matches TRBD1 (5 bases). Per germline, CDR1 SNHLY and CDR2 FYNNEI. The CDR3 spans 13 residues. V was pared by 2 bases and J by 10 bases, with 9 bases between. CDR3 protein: CASSEQGRSPLHF. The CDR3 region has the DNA TGTGCCAGCAGTGAACAGGGACGATCACCCCTCCACTTT.

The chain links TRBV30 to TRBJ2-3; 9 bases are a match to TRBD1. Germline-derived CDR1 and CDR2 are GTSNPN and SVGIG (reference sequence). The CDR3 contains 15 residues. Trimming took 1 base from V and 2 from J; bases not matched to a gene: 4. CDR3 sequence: CAWSARTGATDTQYF. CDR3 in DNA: TGTGCCTGGAGTGCCCGGACAGGGGCCACAGATACGCAGTATTTT.

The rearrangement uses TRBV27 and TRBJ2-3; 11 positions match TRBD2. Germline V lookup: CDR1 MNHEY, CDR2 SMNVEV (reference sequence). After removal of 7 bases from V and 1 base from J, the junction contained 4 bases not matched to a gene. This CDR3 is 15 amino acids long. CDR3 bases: TGTGCCAGCACCCTGACTAGCGGGGGCACAGATACGCAGTATTTT. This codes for CASTLTSGGTDTQYF.

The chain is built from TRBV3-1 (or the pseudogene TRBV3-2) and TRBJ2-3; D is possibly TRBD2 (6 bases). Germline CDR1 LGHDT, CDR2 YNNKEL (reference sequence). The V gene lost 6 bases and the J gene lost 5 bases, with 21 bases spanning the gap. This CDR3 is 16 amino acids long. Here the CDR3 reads CASRRGGGVGRDTQYF. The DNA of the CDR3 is TGTGCCAGCAGAAGGGGAGGAGGAGTAGGCCGAGATACGCAGTATTTT.

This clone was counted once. CDR3 sequence: CASSRTPDRPNYGYTF. CDR3 nucleotides: TGCGCCAGCAGCCGAACCCCGGACAGGCCTAACTATGGCTACACCTTC. The chain employs TRBV5-1 and TRBJ1-2; 7 bases line up with TRBD1. Germline trimming cut 4 bases from V and 0 bases from J; bases unmatched to any gene: 9. The CDR3 is 16 amino acids. Germline lookup yields CDR1 SGHRS and CDR2 YFSETQ.

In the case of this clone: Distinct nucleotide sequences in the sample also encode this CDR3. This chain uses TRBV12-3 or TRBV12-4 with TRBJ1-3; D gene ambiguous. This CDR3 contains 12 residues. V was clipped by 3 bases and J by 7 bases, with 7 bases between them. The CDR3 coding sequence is TGTGCCAGCAGTTTCTTAGGGAACACCATATATTTT. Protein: CASSFLGNTIYF.

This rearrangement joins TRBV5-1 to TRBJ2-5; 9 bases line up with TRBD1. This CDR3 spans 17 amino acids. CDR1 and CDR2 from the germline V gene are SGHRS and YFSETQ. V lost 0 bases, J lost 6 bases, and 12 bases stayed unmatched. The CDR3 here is CASSLVVRDRVLKTQYF. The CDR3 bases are TGCGCCAGCAGCTTGGTGGTCCGGGACAGGGTCTTAAAGACCCAGTACTTC.

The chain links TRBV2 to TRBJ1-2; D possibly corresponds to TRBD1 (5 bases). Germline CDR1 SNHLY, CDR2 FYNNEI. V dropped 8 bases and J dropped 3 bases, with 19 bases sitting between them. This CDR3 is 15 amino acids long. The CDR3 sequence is CASAFEGRQYYGYTF. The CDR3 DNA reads TGTGCCAGCGCCTTTGAGGGCCGACAGTACTATGGCTACACCTTC.

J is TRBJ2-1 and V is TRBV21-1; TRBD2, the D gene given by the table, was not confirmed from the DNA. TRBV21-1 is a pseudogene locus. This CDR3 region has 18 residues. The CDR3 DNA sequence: TGTGCCAGCAGCACACGACAACACATAGCGGGTTCTCACAATGAGCAGTTCTTC. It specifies CASSTRQHIAGSHNEQFF.

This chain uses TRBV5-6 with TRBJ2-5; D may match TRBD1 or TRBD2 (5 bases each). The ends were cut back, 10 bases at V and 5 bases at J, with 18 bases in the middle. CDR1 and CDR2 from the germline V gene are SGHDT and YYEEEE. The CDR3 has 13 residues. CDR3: CASAFVGDETQYF. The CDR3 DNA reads TGTGCCTCAGCTTTTGTAGGGGACGAGACCCAGTACTTC.

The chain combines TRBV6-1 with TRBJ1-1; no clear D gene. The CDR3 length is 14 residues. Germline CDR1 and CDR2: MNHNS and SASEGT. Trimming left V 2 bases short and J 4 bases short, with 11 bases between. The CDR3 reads CASSESGRGTEAFF. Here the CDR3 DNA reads TGTGCCAGCAGTGAATCGGGCCGTGGCACTGAAGCTTTCTTT.

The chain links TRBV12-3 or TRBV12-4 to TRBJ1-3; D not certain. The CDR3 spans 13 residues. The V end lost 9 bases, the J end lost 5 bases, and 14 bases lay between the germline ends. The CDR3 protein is CASAKGARNTIYF. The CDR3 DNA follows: TGTGCCAGTGCTAAGGGTGCCCGAAACACCATATATTTT.

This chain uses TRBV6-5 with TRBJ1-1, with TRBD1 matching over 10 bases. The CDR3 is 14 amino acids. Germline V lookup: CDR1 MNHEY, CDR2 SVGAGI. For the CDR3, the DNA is TGTGCGACGACAGGGGGCATTTTGGGCACTGAAGCTTTCTTT. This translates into CATTGGILGTEAFF.

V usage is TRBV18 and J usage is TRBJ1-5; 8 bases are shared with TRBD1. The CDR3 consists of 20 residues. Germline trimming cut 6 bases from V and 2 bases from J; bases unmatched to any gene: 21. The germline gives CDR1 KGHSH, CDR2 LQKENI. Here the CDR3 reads CASSHQNDRGFFSGNQPQHF. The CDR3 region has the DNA TGTGCCAGCTCGCACCAGAATGACAGGGGCTTCTTTAGCGGCAATCAGCCCCAGCATTTT. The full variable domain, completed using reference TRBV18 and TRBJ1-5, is NAGVMQNPRHLVRRRGQEARLRCSPMKGHSHVYWYRQLPEEGLKFMVYLQKENIIDESGMPKERFSAEFPKEGPSILRIQQVVRGDSAAYFCASSHQNDRGFFSGNQPQHFGDGTRLSIL.

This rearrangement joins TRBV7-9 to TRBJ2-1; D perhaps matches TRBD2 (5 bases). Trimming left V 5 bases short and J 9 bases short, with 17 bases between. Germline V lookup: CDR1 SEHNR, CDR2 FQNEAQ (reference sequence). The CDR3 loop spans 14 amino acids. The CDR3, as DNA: TGTGCCAGCAGCCCTGTATCCGAGGGCGGTGAGCAGTTCTTC. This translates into CASSPVSEGGEQFF. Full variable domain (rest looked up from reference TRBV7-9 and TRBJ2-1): DTGVSQNPRHKITKRGQNVTFRCDPISEHNRLYWYRQTLGQGPEFLTYFQNEAQLEKSRLLSDRFSAERPKGSFSTLEIQRTEQGDSAMYLCASSPVSEGGEQFFGPGTRLTVL.

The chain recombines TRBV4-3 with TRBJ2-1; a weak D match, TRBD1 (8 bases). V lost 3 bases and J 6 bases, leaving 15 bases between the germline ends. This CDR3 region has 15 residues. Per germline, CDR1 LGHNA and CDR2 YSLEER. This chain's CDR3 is CASSQSTGGANEQFF. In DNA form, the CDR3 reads TGCGCCAGCAGCCAGAGTACAGGGGGGGCCAATGAGCAGTTCTTC.

CDR3 protein: CASSHSRYEAFF. Here the CDR3 DNA reads TGTGCCAGCAGCCACTCACGATATGAAGCTTTCTTT. The chain recombines TRBV12-3 or TRBV12-4 with TRBJ1-1; D remains ambiguous. V was clipped by 6 bases and J by 7 bases, with 12 bases between them. The CDR3 runs 12 residues.

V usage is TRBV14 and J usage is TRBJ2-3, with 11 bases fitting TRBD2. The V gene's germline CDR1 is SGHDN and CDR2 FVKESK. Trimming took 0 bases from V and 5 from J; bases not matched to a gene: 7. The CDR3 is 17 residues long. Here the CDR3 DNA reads TGTGCCAGCAGCCAAGATCCGCTAGCGGGGGGACAAGATACGCAGTATTTT. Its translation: CASSQDPLAGGQDTQYF.

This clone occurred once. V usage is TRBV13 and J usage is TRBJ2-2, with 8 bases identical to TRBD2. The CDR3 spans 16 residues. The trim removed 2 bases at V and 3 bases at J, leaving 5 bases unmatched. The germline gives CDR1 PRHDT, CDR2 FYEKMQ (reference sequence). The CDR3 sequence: CASSLQLADYTGELFF. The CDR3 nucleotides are TGTGCCAGCAGCTTACAACTAGCGGATTACACCGGGGAGCTGTTTTTT. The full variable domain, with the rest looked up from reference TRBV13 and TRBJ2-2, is AAGVIQSPRHLIKEKRETATLKCYPIPRHDTVYWYQQGPGQDPQFLISFYEKMQSDKGSIPDRFSAQQFSDYHSELNMSSLELGDSALYFCASSLQLADYTGELFFGEGSRLTVL.

CDR3: CSALYTEAFF. CDR3 in DNA: TGCAGTGCTCTGTACACTGAAGCTTTCTTT. The chain employs TRBV20-1 and TRBJ1-1; D remains ambiguous. V was shortened by 5 bases and J by 3 bases, with 4 bases between the two germline ends. Looked up from germline, CDR1 is DFQATT and CDR2 is SNEGSKA (reference sequence). CDR3 size: 10 residues.

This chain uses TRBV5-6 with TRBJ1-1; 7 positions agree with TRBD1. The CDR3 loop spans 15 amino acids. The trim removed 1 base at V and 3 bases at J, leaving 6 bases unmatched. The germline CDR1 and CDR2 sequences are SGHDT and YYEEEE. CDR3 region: CASSLPLGGYTEAFF. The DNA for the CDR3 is TGTGCCAGCAGCTTGCCGCTAGGGGGCTACACTGAAGCTTTCTTT.